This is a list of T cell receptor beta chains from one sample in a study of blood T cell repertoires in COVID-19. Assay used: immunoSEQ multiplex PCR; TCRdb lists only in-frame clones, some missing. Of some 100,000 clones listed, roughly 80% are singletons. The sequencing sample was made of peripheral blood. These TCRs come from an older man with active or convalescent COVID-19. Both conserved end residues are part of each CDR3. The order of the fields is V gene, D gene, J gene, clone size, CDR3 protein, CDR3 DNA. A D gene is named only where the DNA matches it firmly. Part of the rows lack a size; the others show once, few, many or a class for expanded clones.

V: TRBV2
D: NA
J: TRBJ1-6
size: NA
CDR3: CASSERGWGSPLHF
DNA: TGTGCCAGCAGTGAACGGGGATGGGGTTCACCCCTCCACTTT

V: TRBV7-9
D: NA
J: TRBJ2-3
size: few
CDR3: CASSHQERILDTQYF
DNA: TGTGCCAGCAGCCACCAGGAGCGGATACTAGATACGCAGTATTTT

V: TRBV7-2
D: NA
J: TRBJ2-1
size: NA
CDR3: CASSLAGGPREQFF
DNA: TGTGCCAGCAGCTTAGCGGGGGGGCCGAGGGAGCAGTTCTTC

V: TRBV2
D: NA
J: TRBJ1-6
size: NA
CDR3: CASSQNKNSPLHF
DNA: TGTGCCAGCAGTCAAAACAAGAATTCACCCCTCCACTTT

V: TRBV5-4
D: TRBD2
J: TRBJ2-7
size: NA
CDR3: CASSAGLAGTSYEQYF
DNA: TGTGCCAGCAGCGCGGGACTAGCGGGGACATCCTACGAGCAGTACTTC

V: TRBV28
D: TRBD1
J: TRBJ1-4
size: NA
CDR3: CASSTGGGAWEKLFF
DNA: TGTGCCAGCAGCACAGGAGGGGGCGCGTGGGAAAAACTGTTTTTT

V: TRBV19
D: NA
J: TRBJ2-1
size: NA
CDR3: CASRAWAVLLSYNEQFF
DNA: TGTGCCAGTAGGGCCTGGGCAGTTCTTCTCTCCTACAATGAGCAGTTCTTC

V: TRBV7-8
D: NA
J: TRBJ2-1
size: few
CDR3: CASSLSRTNEQFF
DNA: TGTGCCAGCAGCTTGTCTCGAACAAATGAGCAGTTCTTC

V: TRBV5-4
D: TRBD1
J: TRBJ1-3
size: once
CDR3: CASSLGTGSGNTIYF
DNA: TGTGCCAGCAGCTTGGGGACAGGGTCTGGAAACACCATATATTTT

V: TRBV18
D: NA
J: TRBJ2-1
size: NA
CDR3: CASGGATYNEQFF
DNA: TGTGCCAGCGGGGGCGCAACCTACAATGAGCAGTTCTTC

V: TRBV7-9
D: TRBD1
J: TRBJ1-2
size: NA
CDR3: CASTLGDREISGYTF
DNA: TGTGCCAGCACCCTGGGAGACAGGGAAATCTCCGGCTACACCTTC

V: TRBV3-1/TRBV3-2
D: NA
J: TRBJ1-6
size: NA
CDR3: CASSHRRAGSPLHF
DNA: TGTGCCAGCAGCCATCGAAGGGCGGGGTCACCCCTCCACTTT

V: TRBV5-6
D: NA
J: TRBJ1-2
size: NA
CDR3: CASSPWAPLGGMNYGYTF
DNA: TGTGCCAGCAGCCCCTGGGCCCCACTTGGGGGGATGAACTATGGCTACACCTTC

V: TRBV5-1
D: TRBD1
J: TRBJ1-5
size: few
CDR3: CASSVGTGSGQPQHF
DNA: TGCGCCAGCAGCGTTGGGACAGGGAGTGGTCAGCCCCAGCATTTT

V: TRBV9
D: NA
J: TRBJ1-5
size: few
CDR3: CASSAGGVGNQPQHF
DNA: TGTGCCAGCAGCGCGGGAGGGGTAGGCAATCAGCCCCAGCATTTT

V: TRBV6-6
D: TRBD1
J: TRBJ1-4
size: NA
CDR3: CASTMGQGANEKLFF
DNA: TGTGCCAGCACTATGGGGCAGGGGGCTAATGAAAAACTGTTTTTT

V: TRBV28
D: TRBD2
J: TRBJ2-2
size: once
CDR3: CASSPSGGASANTGELFF
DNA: TGTGCCAGCAGCCCTAGCGGGGGGGCGAGTGCGAACACCGGGGAGCTGTTTTTT